Included here is one T cell receptor beta chain sequence, with context. Its antigen is still unknown. This entry comes from a study of shared clonotypes between healthy human individuals. Study results and limitations: Sampling covered nothing but blood. Tissue TCR repertoires likely differ from those found in blood.

On sorted subsets, replicate PCRs used 150 to 250 ng DNA, or 25,000 to 35,000 T cell genomes. The table came from immunoSEQ multiplex PCR; TCRdb's copy has only in-frame clones and leaves some out. The sample includes 2 million to 2.5 million clones, about 92% seen only once; the top ten take under 0.45%. J was trimmed by 0 bases and V by 4 bases; bases with no gene match: 5. This CDR3 region has 15 residues. In germline, CDR1 is SQVTM, CDR2 ANQGSEA. The J gene is TRBJ1-2, the V gene TRBV29-1, with TRBD1 matching 10 bases. What was sequenced was naive CD4+ T cells from PBMCs. Sample subset: CD45RA+ positively selected. The receptor comes from a man younger than 35 in good health. Some clones in this sample may be carry-over from other donors' samples. The CDR3 DNA is TGCAGCGTTGTATTGACAGGGGGCACTAACTATGGCTACACCTTC. Translation gives CSVVLTGGTNYGYTF.